This T cell receptor beta chain was captured by sequencing in a study of blood T cell repertoires in COVID-19. V lost 0 bases and J 4 bases, leaving 12 bases between the germline ends. The CDR3 runs to 15 residues. CDR1 is MNHNS and CDR2 is SASEGT in the germline V gene. Repertoires were generated with immunoSEQ multiplex PCR, while TCRdb's copy carries only in-frame clones and drops some. The sample contains 350,000 to 550,000 clones, roughly 85% of which appear only once. This chain joins TRBV6-1 and TRBJ1-2; D not resolved. The sample comprised PBMCs or T cells enriched from blood (not recorded which). The sequence came from a woman between 18 and 29 years old with acute COVID-19. CDR3 amino acids: CASSEAVLLGYGYTF. In DNA, the CDR3 is TGTGCCAGCAGTGAAGCGGTCCTCCTAGGCTATGGCTACACCTTC.